This T cell receptor (beta chain) appears in the sequencing data of a study of cytomegalovirus exposure and HLA in healthy donors. Study-level background: As released early, the data held some 80 million unique TCRs from HLA-typed donors. Among approximately 390 genotyped donors, more than 65% fell in the Caucasian-associated ancestry cluster. Study observations and caveats: Donors were assumed by presence/absence analyses to have roughly uniform sequencing depth.

Amplification used 60 Vbeta primers and 13 Jbeta primers. Produced via immunoSEQ multiplex PCR; TCRdb's table is partial and in-frame only. The data show 85,000 to 100,000 clones, approximately 57% seen once. This clone was counted between two and nine times. Its antigen remains unidentified. The J segment lost 4 bases and the V segment lost 5 bases, leaving 6 bases of the junction unmatched. The CDR3 sequence is 14 residues long. Germline V gene sequence: CDR1 MDHEN, CDR2 SYDVKM. This chain uses TRBV28 with TRBJ1-2; the match to TRBD1 covers 8 bases. The receptor's source is a woman in her twenties or thirties in good health and CMV-seronegative. The sequencing input was PBMCs. CDR3 sequence (DNA): TGTGCCAGCAGTCCTCAGGACAGGGTCTATGGCTACACCTTC. Its protein is CASSPQDRVYGYTF.